The 29 T cell receptor beta chains presented below share a single source sample, sequenced in a study of tumor-infiltrating lymphocytes in localized non-small cell lung cancer. The method was immunoSEQ multiplex PCR; TCRdb's version includes in-frame clones alone and lacks a portion of them. The data show over 15,000 clones, 35% to 55% seen once. The sample was lung tumor tissue. The receptors here all came from a human donor with non-small cell lung cancer.

This clone ranks as medium-sized. The rearrangement joins TRBV5-6 to TRBJ2-7; D gene ambiguous. V shed 1 base and J shed 1 base, with 6 bases lying between them. From germline, CDR1 is SGHDT and CDR2 YYEEEE. This CDR3 has 13 residues. The CDR3 region is CASSLLGSYEQYF. The CDR3 bases are TGTGCCAGCAGCTTGCTGGGGTCCTACGAGCAGTACTTC. The entire variable domain, with the rest obtained from reference TRBV5-6 and TRBJ2-7, is as follows: DAGVTQSPTHLIKTRGQQVTLRCSPKSGHDTVSWYQQALGQGPQFIFQYYEEEERQRGNFPDRFSGHQFPNYSSELNVNALLLGDSALYLCASSLLGSYEQYFGPGTRLTVT.

V and J are TRBV18 and TRBJ2-2; D not resolved. Trimming took off 6 bases at V and 0 bases at J, with 17 bases between the two ends. The CDR3 runs to 17 residues. Germline V CDR1 and CDR2: KGHSH, LQKENI. As DNA, the CDR3 is TGTGCCAGCTCTCTAGGGAATAGTGAGACGAACACCGGGGAGCTGTTTTTT. Amino acids: CASSLGNSETNTGELFF.

The rearrangement links TRBV5-1 to TRBJ2-3; 11 nucleotides line up with TRBD2. V shed 1 base and J 6 bases; nucleotides not matched to a gene: 10. Germline V CDR1 and CDR2: SGHRS, YFSETQ. This CDR3 spans 17 amino acids. In DNA, the CDR3 is TGCGCCAGCAGCTTGTGGACTAGCGGGTTACAGGCGGATACGCAGTATTTT. This encodes CASSLWTSGLQADTQYF.

This chain connects TRBV6-5 to TRBJ2-7, with 8 bases matching TRBD1. Germline V gene lookup returns CDR1 MNHEY and CDR2 SVGAGI. The CDR3 loop spans 15 amino acids. J gave up 5 bases and V 6 bases, and 12 bases lay outside the gene matches. The CDR3 coding sequence is TGTGCCAGCAGCGCGGACAGGGAACCCCCCCACGAGCAGTACTTC. This translates into CASSADREPPHEQYF.

The chain links TRBV29-1 to TRBJ2-7; 7 nucleotides match TRBD1. V was pared by 5 bases and J by 6 bases, with 13 bases of the junction left unmatched. CDR1 and CDR2 (germline): SQVTM, ANQGSEA. The CDR3 runs 14 residues. The DNA for the CDR3 is TGCAGCGTTTTGGGACAGCGGCACGGAACCGAGCAGTACTTC. Residues: CSVLGQRHGTEQYF.

This clone was picked up many times. This chain connects TRBV28 to TRBJ1-5; weak D call: TRBD1 (5 bases). Trimming pared 3 bases from V and 4 bases from J, leaving 13 bases between. The CDR3 spans 15 residues. Germline V gene sequence: CDR1 MDHEN, CDR2 SYDVKM. The CDR3 region has the DNA TGTGCCAGCAGTTTCCCGACAGAGGGGAATCAGCCCCAGCATTTT. This encodes CASSFPTEGNQPQHF.

DNA of the CDR3: TGTGCCAGCAGTTCACAAGGGCAAGTTGGTGGCTACACCTTC. Translating gives CASSSQGQVGGYTF. J is TRBJ1-2 and V is TRBV27, with D unclear. The germline V gene encodes CDR1 MNHEY and CDR2 SMNVEV (reference sequence). V was clipped by 4 bases and J by 7 bases, with 16 bases between them. This CDR3 has 14 amino acids.

V is TRBV9 and J is TRBJ1-6; the match to TRBD1 covers 11 bases. This CDR3 is 16 amino acids long. Germline V lookup: CDR1 SGDLS, CDR2 YYNGEE. Trimming cost V 4 bases and J 8 bases; bases outside gene matches: 8. The DNA for the CDR3 is TGTGCCAGCAGCCCACGGGACAGGGGGAGTGATTCACCCCTCCACTTT. It is translated as CASSPRDRGSDSPLHF.

This clone was seen only a few times. The chain has TRBV2 and TRBJ1-4; D ambiguous. The CDR3 is 14 amino acids. CDR1 and CDR2 from the germline V gene are SNHLY and FYNNEI. With 4 bases removed from V and 7 bases from J, the gap between germline ends came to 13 bases. The CDR3 DNA follows: TGTGCCAGCAGTGTGTTCAGAACCATTGAAAAACTGTTTTTT. This sequence encodes CASSVFRTIEKLFF. The variable domain in full, completed from reference TRBV2 and TRBJ1-4, reads EPEVTQTPSHQVTQMGQEVILRCVPISNHLYFYWYRQILGQKVEFLVSFYNNEISEKSEIFDDQFSVERPDGSNFTLKIRSTKLEDSAMYFCASSVFRTIEKLFFGSGTQLSVL.

By share, this clone counts as medium-sized. The CDR3 spells CASSYPTSGEGDTQYF. CDR3 bases: TGTGCCAGCAGTTACCCCACTAGCGGGGAGGGAGATACGCAGTATTTT. This sequence joins TRBV6-6 and TRBJ2-3; 10 bases match TRBD2. Looked up from germline, CDR1 is MNHNY and CDR2 is SVGAGI (reference sequence). The CDR3 totals 16 residues. V was pared by 2 bases and J by 5 bases, with 7 bases of the junction left unmatched.

The chain couples TRBV2 to TRBJ2-7, with 10 bases fitting TRBD1. Germline V CDR1 and CDR2: SNHLY, FYNNEI. The V gene end was trimmed by 5 bases and the J gene end by 5 bases; junction bases not matched to a gene: 3. This CDR3 contains 13 residues. The CDR3: CASSRQGAHEQYF. CDR3 nucleotide sequence: TGTGCCAGCAGTAGACAGGGGGCGCACGAGCAGTACTTC.

This clone occurred a few times. The rearrangement links TRBV2 to TRBJ1-5; no reliable D call. Trimming pared 6 bases from V and 6 bases from J, leaving 15 bases between. This CDR3 comprises 14 residues. The V gene's germline CDR1 is SNHLY and CDR2 FYNNEI. CDR3 coding DNA: TGTGCCAGCAGGCCATTGACCCCAAGTCAGCCCCAGCATTTT. It translates to CASRPLTPSQPQHF. The whole variable domain, filled in from reference TRBV2 and TRBJ1-5, reads EPEVTQTPSHQVTQMGQEVILRCVPISNHLYFYWYRQILGQKVEFLVSFYNNEISEKSEIFDDQFSVERPDGSNFTLKIRSTKLEDSAMYFCASRPLTPSQPQHFGDGTRLSIL.

This clone appeared once. This chain links TRBV6-5 with TRBJ2-2, with 7 bases that match TRBD1. This CDR3 is 15 amino acids long. The J segment lost 6 bases and the V segment lost 5 bases, leaving 9 bases of the junction unmatched. Germline CDR1 reads MNHEY; CDR2 reads SVGAGI. The CDR3 nucleotides read TGTGCCAGCAGTGCCAGCCGAGGGGGCGCCGGGGAGCTGTTTTTT. Its protein product is CASSASRGGAGELFF.

The chain combines TRBV15 with TRBJ1-5, with 8 bases matching TRBD1. The CDR3 totals 17 residues. The ends lost 0 bases at V and 11 bases at J; junction bases unmatched: 15. Germline lookup yields CDR1 LNHNV and CDR2 YYDKDF (reference sequence). The CDR3 spells CATSRDLFTGGVMAQHF. CDR3 DNA: TGTGCCACCAGCAGAGATCTATTTACAGGGGGGGTGATGGCCCAGCATTTT.

This clone was found a few times. The chain carries TRBV30 and TRBJ1-5; no clear D gene. This CDR3 has 12 amino acids. Trimming removed 5 bases at V and 1 base at J, with 6 bases between. The germline CDR1 and CDR2 sequences are GTSNPN and SVGIG (reference sequence). In nucleotides, the CDR3 is TGTGCCTGGGGCGGGAGCAATCAGCCCCAGCATTTT. Translated, it gives CAWGGSNQPQHF.

This clone appeared many times. CDR3 nucleotides: TGTGCCAGCAGGTCTGGGTGGGACTACGAGCAGTACTTC. As protein: CASRSGWDYEQYF. The chain carries TRBV6-5 and TRBJ2-7; D remains ambiguous. Germline CDR1 is MNHEY and CDR2 is SVGAGI. Deletions cut 6 bases from V and 3 bases from J, with 12 bases between. This CDR3 is built from 13 residues.

The rearrangement uses TRBV4-2 and TRBJ2-5; maybe TRBD2 (5 bases). The CDR3 totals 14 residues. Germline V lookup: CDR1 LGHNA, CDR2 YNFKEQ. Trimming removed 1 base at V and 2 bases at J, with 8 bases between. The CDR3 sequence: CASSQGERQETQYF. The CDR3 DNA sequence: TGTGCCAGCAGCCAAGGGGAGAGGCAAGAGACCCAGTACTTC.

The chain uses TRBV7-2 and TRBJ1-6; D call uncertain. There are 16 residues in the CDR3. Deletions cut 4 bases from V and 10 bases from J, with 20 bases between. CDR1 and CDR2 (germline): SGHTA, FQGNSA. CDR3 in DNA: TGTGCCAGCAGCTCCCTCGGGGTGGCCATTGGATCACCCCTCCACTTT. Protein sequence: CASSSLGVAIGSPLHF.

The J gene is TRBJ2-2, the V gene TRBV5-4; no reliable D call. This CDR3 has 16 amino acids. Trimming cost V 4 bases and J 5 bases, with 18 bases left between them. Per germline, CDR1 SGHNT and CDR2 YYREEE (reference sequence). The CDR3 reads CASSPWEGIITGELFF. CDR3 sequence (DNA): TGTGCCAGCAGCCCCTGGGAAGGGATAATTACCGGGGAGCTGTTTTTT.

This clone was seen at least ten times. The chain recombines TRBV2 with TRBJ2-7; D not certain. The germline V gene has CDR1 SNHLY and CDR2 FYNNEI. The CDR3 spans 13 residues. V was clipped by 1 base and J by 3 bases, with 7 bases between them. As DNA, the CDR3 is TGTGCCAGCAGTGAAGACCTTTTCTACGAGCAGTACTTC. Protein: CASSEDLFYEQYF.

The chain employs TRBV27 and TRBJ2-5; D could derive from TRBD1 or TRBD2 (6 bases each). The V end lost 6 bases, the J end lost 5 bases, and 19 bases lay between the germline ends. The CDR3 has 15 amino acids. Germline-derived CDR1 and CDR2 are MNHEY and SMNVEV (reference sequence). CDR3 in amino acids: CASSRAVGGQETQYF. CDR3 coding DNA: TGTGCCAGCAGCCGGGCGGTAGGGGGGCAGGAGACCCAGTACTTC.

V gene TRBV7-6 combines with J gene TRBJ2-1; weak D call: TRBD1 (5 bases). This CDR3 is 15 amino acids long. The germline V gene has CDR1 SGHVS and CDR2 FNYEAQ. V shed 3 bases and J shed 6 bases, with 15 bases lying between them. The CDR3 DNA sequence: TGTGCCAGCAGCTTCAAAACAGGCAGGGTCAATGAGCAGTTCTTC. It codes for CASSFKTGRVNEQFF.

There are a few counts of this clone. J is TRBJ2-2 and V is TRBV2; perhaps TRBD2 as D (6 bases). Trimming left V 9 bases short and J 1 base short, with 12 bases between. This CDR3 is built from 14 residues. Germline-derived CDR1 and CDR2 are SNHLY and FYNNEI. The CDR3 DNA follows: TGTGCCAGAACCCGGGACTTGAACACCGGGGAGCTGTTTTTT. Translated, it gives CARTRDLNTGELFF.

The V call is TRBV7-8, the J call TRBJ1-5, with 8 bases aligning to TRBD1. The CDR3 covers 16 residues. Germline V gives CDR1 SGHVS, CDR2 FQNEAQ. V was pared by 2 bases and J by 2 bases, with 5 bases of the junction left unmatched. In DNA form, the CDR3 reads TGTGCCAGCAGCTTATCCAGGGGGCTTGGCAATCAGCCCCAGCATTTT. Its translation: CASSLSRGLGNQPQHF. Complete variable domain (other parts from reference TRBV7-8 and TRBJ1-5): GAGVSQSPRYKVAKRGQDVALRCDPISGHVSLFWYQQALGQGPEFLTYFQNEAQLDKSGLPSDRFFAERPEGSVSTLKIQRTQQEDSAVYLCASSLSRGLGNQPQHFGDGTRLSIL.

The V gene is TRBV27, the J gene TRBJ2-3; D could derive from TRBD1 or TRBD2 (5 bases each). The CDR3 contains 13 residues. Trimming removed 8 bases at V and 1 base at J, with 10 bases between. Germline V lookup: CDR1 MNHEY, CDR2 SMNVEV (reference sequence). The CDR3 sequence: CASRDGGTDTQYF. The DNA of the CDR3 is TGTGCCAGCCGGGACGGAGGCACAGATACGCAGTATTTT.

This clone was found many times. Relative to the germline gene, one junction end is altered; a read error may explain this. This chain connects TRBV7-7 to TRBJ2-1; 8 bases line up with TRBD1. This CDR3 is built from 15 residues. Germline values: CDR1 SSHAT, CDR2 FNYEAQ (reference sequence). The CDR3, as DNA: TGTGCTAGCAGCCGAAGGCTACAGGGGGACAATGAGCAGTTCTTC. This gives the protein CASSRRLQGDNEQFF. The complete variable domain, with remaining parts taken from reference TRBV7-7 and TRBJ2-1, reads GAGVSQSPRYKVTKRGQDVTLRCDPISSHATLYWYQQALGQGPEFLTYFNYEAQPDKSGLPSDRFSAERPEGSISTLTIQRTEQRDSAMYRCASSRRLQGDNEQFFGPGTRLTVL.

V usage is TRBV6-5 and J usage is TRBJ1-2, with 10 bases fitting TRBD1. The CDR3 runs 15 residues. V lost 0 bases to trimming and J lost 6 bases; unmatched junction nucleotides: 4. CDR1 MNHEY and CDR2 SVGAGI come from the germline V gene. The CDR3 DNA reads TGTGCCAGCAGTTACTCGCGACAGGGGGCGAATGGCTACACCTTC. Residues: CASSYSRQGANGYTF.

J is TRBJ1-5 and V is TRBV30; D unclear. This CDR3 is built from 13 residues. V gave up 3 bases and J gave up 3 bases, with 9 bases separating them. CDR1 and CDR2 (germline): GTSNPN, SVGIG (reference sequence). The CDR3 DNA is TGTGCCTGGAGCCCGGGAACCAATCAGCCCCAGCATTTT. Its protein is CAWSPGTNQPQHF.

CDR3 sequence (DNA): TGTGCCAGCAGATCAGGGGTTCGGTCTGGAAACACCATATATTTT. Amino acid sequence: CASRSGVRSGNTIYF. The rearrangement joins TRBV7-2 to TRBJ1-3; possible D gene TRBD1, 6 bases. The CDR3 is made up of 15 amino acids. The V and J ends lost 6 bases and 1 base respectively, with 13 bases between them. In germline, CDR1 is SGHTA, CDR2 FQGNSA.